A single sample gave rise to the 6 T cell receptor beta chains below, sequenced in a study of T-cell reconstitution after alpha-beta-depleted transplantation in children. It was with unique molecular identifiers that the TCRbeta library was prepared. TCRdb re-analysed the PCR reads in MiXCR, keeping a single row per CDR3 protein. The data show 550,000 to 800,000 distinct CDR3 sequences, over 10% seen once. Here the sequenced sample was PBMCs, taken before TCRalphabeta/CD19-depleted stem cell transplant. The receptors come from a girl aged 2 to 10 with congenital amegakaryocytic thrombocytopenia, due to receive a stem cell transplant.

This clonotype was recorded many times. The V gene is TRBV12-3 or TRBV12-4, the J gene TRBJ2-3, with D perhaps TRBD2 (6 bases). Deletions cut 7 bases from V and 9 bases from J, with 17 bases between. There are 13 residues in the CDR3. In nucleotides, the CDR3 is TGTGCCAGCACCCTAGGAGAGGGGAGGACGCAGTATTTT. Translated, it gives CASTLGEGRTQYF.

The chain's CDR3 is CASSLFPVYEQFF. CDR3 DNA: TGTGCCAGCAGTTTATTCCCGGTTTATGAGCAGTTCTTC. The chain joins TRBV28 to TRBJ2-1; no clear D gene. The CDR3 spans 13 residues. CDR1 MDHEN and CDR2 SYDVKM come from the germline V gene. With 1 base removed from V and 8 bases from J, the gap between germline ends came to 9 bases.

The rearrangement links TRBV10-2 to TRBJ2-3; 8 bases are shared with TRBD2. This CDR3 has 20 residues. V shed 3 bases, J shed 3 bases, and the junction held 20 bases outside the gene matches. Germline assignment: CDR1 WSHSY and CDR2 SAAADI. The CDR3 spells CASSDPTGTRKYKGTDTQYF. CDR3 sequence (DNA): TGCGCCAGCAGTGATCCAACCGGGACTAGAAAATACAAAGGGACAGATACGCAGTATTTT.

This chain uses TRBV27 with TRBJ2-7, with TRBD2 matching over 9 bases. After removal of 3 bases from V and 4 bases from J, the junction contained 13 bases not matched to a gene. Per germline, CDR1 MNHEY and CDR2 SMNVEV (reference sequence). CDR3 length: 17 amino acids. In nucleotides, the CDR3 is TGTGCCAGCAGTTTTGGGCCCGGGACTAGCAGGGGTTACGAGCAGTACTTC. Protein product: CASSFGPGTSRGYEQYF.

This clonotype was counted between two and nine times. This sequence joins TRBV12-3 or TRBV12-4 and TRBJ2-1; perhaps TRBD1 as D (6 bases). V lost 4 bases to trimming and J lost 1 base, with 14 bases between them. There are 16 residues in the CDR3. The CDR3 coding sequence is TGTGCCAGCAGTTCAACCAGGGGCGCTTCCTACAATGAGCAGTTCTTC. This sequence encodes CASSSTRGASYNEQFF.

This clonotype was recorded many times. This chain links TRBV12-3 or TRBV12-4 with TRBJ1-2; D is undetermined. V lost 3 bases and J 4 bases, leaving 9 bases between the germline ends. The CDR3 is made up of 13 amino acids. The CDR3: CASSFDLVYGYTF. The CDR3 bases are TGTGCCAGCAGTTTTGACTTAGTCTATGGCTACACCTTC.